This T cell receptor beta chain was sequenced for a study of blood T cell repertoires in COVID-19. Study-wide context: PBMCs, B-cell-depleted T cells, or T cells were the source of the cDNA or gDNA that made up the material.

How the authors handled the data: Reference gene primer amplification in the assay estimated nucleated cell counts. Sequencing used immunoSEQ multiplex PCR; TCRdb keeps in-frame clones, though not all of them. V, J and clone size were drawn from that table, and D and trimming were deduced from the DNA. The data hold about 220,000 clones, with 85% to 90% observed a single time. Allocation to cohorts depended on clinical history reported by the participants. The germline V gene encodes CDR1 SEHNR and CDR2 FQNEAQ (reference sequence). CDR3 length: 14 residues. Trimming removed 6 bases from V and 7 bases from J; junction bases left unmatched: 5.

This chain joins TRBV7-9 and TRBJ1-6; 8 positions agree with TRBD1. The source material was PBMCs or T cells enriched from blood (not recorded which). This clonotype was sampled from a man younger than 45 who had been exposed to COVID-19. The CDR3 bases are TGTGCCAGCAGTTTGCAGGGGGCGAATTCACCCCTCCACTTT. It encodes CASSLQGANSPLHF. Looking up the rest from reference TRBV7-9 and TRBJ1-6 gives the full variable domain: DTGVSQNPRHKITKRGQNVTFRCDPISEHNRLYWYRQTLGQGPEFLTYFQNEAQLEKSRLLSDRFSAERPKGSFSTLEIQRTEQGDSAMYLCASSLQGANSPLHFGNGTRLTVT.